Presented here are 29 T cell receptor beta chains from one specimen sequenced in a study. TCRdb re-called the RT-PCR reads through MiXCR, storing one row per CDR3 protein. The sample has 650,000 to 800,000 distinct CDR3 sequences; 12% to 15% are singletons. The source material was memory CD4+ T cells from blood. The source of these receptors is a female donor in good health, serving as a healthy control.

This chain joins TRBV4-2 and TRBJ2-3; a weak D match, TRBD1 (5 bases). CDR3 length equals 14 residues. V was pared by 6 bases and J by 10 bases, with 20 bases between. Germline V gene lookup returns CDR1 LGHNA and CDR2 YNFKEQ. CDR3 sequence: CASRYRLGQPPQYF. The CDR3 nucleotides are TGTGCCAGCAGGTACAGGCTAGGACAACCCCCGCAGTATTTT.

This clonotype was seen ten or more times. V and J are TRBV20-1 and TRBJ2-7; TRBD2 matches at 10 bases. The germline gives CDR1 DFQATT, CDR2 SNEGSKA (reference sequence). V was pared by 0 bases and J by 5 bases, with 10 bases of the junction left unmatched. CDR3 length: 16 amino acids. In DNA, the CDR3 is TGCAGTGCTAGAGATCCGCTAGCGGGGGCCCCCGACGAGCAGTACTTC. This codes for CSARDPLAGAPDEQYF.

This clonotype was seen only a few times. The chain links TRBV20-1 to TRBJ1-1; perhaps TRBD1 as D (6 bases). The V and J ends lost 3 bases and 7 bases respectively, with 9 bases between them. The length of the CDR3 is 11 residues. Germline V CDR1 and CDR2: DFQATT, SNEGSKA (reference sequence). The CDR3 loop reads CSARGAGEAFF. The CDR3 DNA reads TGCAGTGCTAGGGGGGCGGGTGAAGCTTTCTTT.

This clonotype was recorded many times. V and J are TRBV20-1 and TRBJ1-5, with D unresolved. The CDR3 length is 15 residues. Trimming cost V 5 bases and J 1 base, with 15 bases left between them. The germline V gene encodes CDR1 DFQATT and CDR2 SNEGSKA (reference sequence). CDR3 loop: CSALAPQGSNQPQHF. CDR3 DNA sequence: TGCAGTGCTTTGGCCCCCCAAGGGAGCAATCAGCCCCAGCATTTT.

This clonotype appeared a few times. The chain couples TRBV4-3 to TRBJ2-6, with a weak D call TRBD1 (6 bases). The CDR3 sequence is 16 residues long. The V end lost 5 bases, the J end lost 0 bases, and 11 bases lay between the germline ends. The germline V gene encodes CDR1 LGHNA and CDR2 YSLEER. DNA of the CDR3: TGCGCCAGCAGCTCAGACAGGTACTCTGGGGCCAACGTCCTGACTTTC. It is translated as CASSSDRYSGANVLTF.

The chain combines TRBV7-3 with TRBJ2-1, with 15 bases fitting TRBD2. The CDR3 spans 15 residues. Germline loops: CDR1 SGHTA, CDR2 FQGTGA. Trimming removed 5 bases from V and 11 bases from J; junction bases left unmatched: 7. For the CDR3, the DNA is TGTGCCAGCAGCCCGCCGGGACTAGCGGGAGGCAAGCAGTTCTTC. It specifies CASSPPGLAGGKQFF.

To note about this clonotype: Possible read error: a much larger clone is one base away. The J gene is TRBJ1-1, the V gene TRBV29-1; no clear D. Per germline, CDR1 SQVTM and CDR2 ANQGSEA. The germline V and J ends were trimmed by 4 bases and 2 bases, with 17 bases remaining between them. The CDR3 is made up of 15 amino acids. The CDR3 DNA reads TGCAGCGTTGTCAGTCCGCAGGTTTGTAACACTGAAGCTTTCTTT. Amino acid sequence: CSVVSPQVCNTEAFF.

This clonotype was observed at least ten times. The chain couples TRBV7-2 to TRBJ2-3; D is perhaps TRBD2 (7 bases). Germline assignment: CDR1 SGHTA and CDR2 FQGNSA. V lost 8 bases and J 6 bases, leaving 21 bases between the germline ends. This CDR3 is 15 amino acids long. CDR3 amino acids: CASLPRGGAGDTQYF. In DNA form, the CDR3 reads TGTGCCAGCCTCCCGCGAGGGGGGGCCGGGGATACGCAGTATTTT.

In its sample, this clonotype was seen many times. The DNA for the CDR3 is TGCAGTGCAAAACAGGGATCCACACATAGCAATCAGCCCCAGCATTTT. This gives the protein CSAKQGSTHSNQPQHF. The J gene is TRBJ1-5, the V gene TRBV20-1, with D possibly matching TRBD1 (6 bases). With 6 bases removed from V and 0 bases from J, the gap between germline ends came to 18 bases. This CDR3 comprises 16 residues. CDR1 is DFQATT, CDR2 SNEGSKA, per germline (reference sequence).

This chain links TRBV20-1 with TRBJ2-3, with 8 bases aligning to TRBD2. V dropped 3 bases and J dropped 0; count of bases not matched to a gene: 11. The germline V gene has CDR1 DFQATT and CDR2 SNEGSKA (reference sequence). The CDR3 is 17 residues long. The CDR3 bases are TGCAGTGCTAGCCCAAAAAGGGCTAGCGGGAGCACAGATACGCAGTATTTT. It encodes CSASPKRASGSTDTQYF.

Remarks on this clonotype: The conserved phenylalanine or tryptophan is not found at the CDR3 terminus, so this likely reflects a read error. The chain's CDR3 is CASRDLAGGRVDIQYL. In DNA, the CDR3 is TGTGCCAGCAGGGACTTAGCGGGAGGAAGGGTAGACATTCAGTACTTG. V gene TRBV6-5 combines with J gene TRBJ2-4, with 10 bases matching TRBD2. The CDR3 contains 16 residues. Trimming removed 6 bases from V and 8 bases from J; junction bases left unmatched: 13. Germline CDR1 and CDR2: MNHEY and SVGAGI.

J is TRBJ1-2 and V is TRBV6-6; D may be TRBD1 (5 bases). Trimming stripped 6 bases from V and 6 bases from J, with 20 bases between. Germline CDR1 is MNHNY and CDR2 is SVGAGI (reference sequence). This CDR3 has 15 amino acids. The CDR3 loop is CASSSWDSTGDGYTF. The CDR3 DNA follows: TGTGCCAGCAGCTCCTGGGACTCCACTGGAGATGGCTACACCTTC.

This clonotype has a count of ten or more. V usage is TRBV5-6 and J usage is TRBJ1-5; tentatively, D is TRBD1 (5 bases). There are 15 residues in the CDR3. From germline, CDR1 is SGHDT and CDR2 YYEEEE. The germline V and J ends were trimmed by 1 base and 0 bases, with 8 bases remaining between them. The CDR3: CASSLLGVSNQPQHF. CDR3 bases: TGTGCCAGCAGCTTGTTGGGGGTTAGCAATCAGCCCCAGCATTTT.

This clonotype was seen more than once but under ten times. In DNA form, the CDR3 reads TGTGCCAGCAGTCGTGGGACAGGCGAGCAGTTCTTC. Translated, it gives CASSRGTGEQFF. This sequence joins TRBV7-3 and TRBJ2-1; 8 bases are a match to TRBD1. The CDR3 contains 12 residues. CDR1 is SGHTA and CDR2 is FQGTGA in the germline V gene. The V gene end was trimmed by 6 bases and the J gene end by 10 bases; junction bases not matched to a gene: 5.

The rearrangement uses TRBV6-2 or TRBV6-3 and TRBJ1-5; D not certain. This CDR3 comprises 13 residues. Germline V CDR1 and CDR2: MNHEY, SVGEGT. The V end lost 8 bases, the J end lost 0 bases, and 8 bases lay between the germline ends. The CDR3 spells CASREDSNQPQHF. CDR3 coding DNA: TGTGCCAGCCGAGAGGATAGCAATCAGCCCCAGCATTTT.

This clonotype turned up a few times. The chain has TRBV18 and TRBJ2-1, with 11 bases that match TRBD2. The CDR3 consists of 18 residues. Germline CDR1 KGHSH, CDR2 LQKENI. The V gene end was trimmed by 4 bases and the J gene end by 8 bases; junction bases not matched to a gene: 16. For the CDR3, the DNA is TGTGCCAGCTCACTCGCCAGATTAGCGGGAGGGCCTAATGATGAGCAGTTCTTC. Protein sequence: CASSLARLAGGPNDEQFF.

The V call is TRBV20-1, the J call TRBJ1-4; unclear D gene. The length of the CDR3 is 15 residues. CDR1 is DFQATT and CDR2 is SNEGSKA in the germline V gene (reference sequence). Deletions cut 6 bases from V and 5 bases from J, with 19 bases between. The CDR3 DNA sequence: TGCAGTGCAAACATGGACGGCCCGCAAAATGAAAAACTGTTTTTT. It is translated as CSANMDGPQNEKLFF.

This clonotype showed up just a few times. This sequence joins TRBV12-3 or TRBV12-4 and TRBJ1-5; the match to TRBD1 covers 12 bases. V lost 7 bases and J lost 5; bases outside the gene matches: 9. The CDR3 loop spans 16 amino acids. The CDR3 DNA reads as TGTGCCAGCAAGCAAGGGACAGGGGGCGCGTATCAGCCCCAGCATTTT. Residues: CASKQGTGGAYQPQHF.

This clonotype was detected only a few times. The chain couples TRBV10-3 to TRBJ1-5, with D possibly matching TRBD1 (5 bases). The ends were cut back, 2 bases at V and 4 bases at J, with 18 bases in the middle. The CDR3 is 17 amino acids. The germline CDR1 and CDR2 sequences are ENHRY and SYGVKD. CDR3: CAISEPTGAGWNQPQHF. The CDR3, as DNA: TGTGCCATCAGTGAGCCGACCGGGGCGGGGTGGAATCAGCCCCAGCATTTT.

V gene TRBV3-1 combines with J gene TRBJ2-1, with D unclear. Between the trimmed V and J ends, which lost 0 bases and 12 bases, there was a span of 12 bases. The CDR3 runs to 13 residues. CDR1 and CDR2 from the germline V gene are LGHDT and YNNKEL (reference sequence). The CDR3 DNA reads TGTGCCAGCAGCCAAGATGCCCGCTGGGGGCAGTTCTTC. Translation gives CASSQDARWGQFF.

This clonotype was detected a few times. The chain combines TRBV9 with TRBJ2-1, with 7 bases identical to TRBD2. The CDR3 loop spans 15 amino acids. In germline, CDR1 is SGDLS, CDR2 YYNGEE. The V gene end was trimmed by 3 bases and the J gene end by 1 base; junction bases not matched to a gene: 4. CDR3 DNA: TGTGCCAGCAGCGCCCTAGCGGTTTCCTACAATGAGCAGTTCTTC. Amino acid sequence: CASSALAVSYNEQFF.

This clonotype was detected many times. This chain uses TRBV20-1 with TRBJ2-1; D is possibly TRBD2 (6 bases). The CDR3 has 15 residues. Looked up from germline, CDR1 is DFQATT and CDR2 is SNEGSKA (reference sequence). Between the trimmed V and J ends, which lost 1 base and 2 bases, there was a span of 12 bases. CDR3 region: CSARAGSGTYNEQFF. The CDR3 DNA is TGCAGTGCTAGAGCGGGTAGCGGAACCTACAATGAGCAGTTCTTC.

This clonotype was recorded many times. The CDR3, as DNA: TGTGCCACCAGTGAACGGACTAGCCTGAACACCGGGGAGCTGTTTTTT. Protein: CATSERTSLNTGELFF. The chain is built from TRBV24-1 and TRBJ2-2; 8 nucleotides line up with TRBD2. Germline CDR1 is KGHDR and CDR2 is SFDVKD. V shed 4 bases and J 1 base; nucleotides not matched to a gene: 4. The CDR3 length is 16 residues.

The chain recombines TRBV5-1 with TRBJ2-4; D might be TRBD2 (6 bases). Trimming pared 2 bases from V and 7 bases from J, leaving 16 bases between. The length of the CDR3 is 15 residues. The germline gives CDR1 SGHRS, CDR2 YFSETQ. CDR3 DNA: TGCGCCAGCAGCTTAACGGGGGAAGGGAGGAACATTCAGTACTTC. This codes for CASSLTGEGRNIQYF.

The chain joins TRBV4-2 to TRBJ1-1; no firm D call. The germline CDR1 and CDR2 sequences are LGHNA and YNFKEQ. The CDR3 has 15 amino acids. Trimming removed 4 bases from V and 5 bases from J, with 17 bases in between. CDR3 sequence reads: CASSPGRVSGTEAFF. The CDR3 DNA reads as TGTGCCAGCAGCCCGGGCCGAGTGTCTGGGACTGAAGCTTTCTTT.

Comment on this clonotype: One end of the junction is discordant with germline, which a read error may explain. V and J are TRBV15 and TRBJ1-1; perhaps TRBD1 as D (6 bases). The V gene's germline CDR1 is LNHNV and CDR2 YYDKDF (reference sequence). The CDR3 is 16 amino acids. CDR3 bases: TGTGCCACCAGCAGAGATCGAATTTGGGGGGGCACTGAAGTTTTCTTT. The encoded protein is CATSRDRIWGGTEVFF. The entire variable domain, with the rest obtained from reference TRBV15 and TRBJ1-1, is as follows: DAMVIQNPRYQVTQFGKPVTLSCSQTLNHNVMYWYQQKSSQAPKLLFHYYDKDFNNEADTPDNFQSRRPNTSFCFLDIRSPGLGDTAMYLCATSRDRIWGGTEVFFGQGTRLTVV.

Many counts were recorded for this clonotype. J is TRBJ2-1 and V is TRBV29-1; D remains unclear. V lost 3 bases and J 6 bases, leaving 15 bases between the germline ends. The CDR3 length is 14 residues. Per the germline V gene, CDR1 is SQVTM and CDR2 is ANQGSEA. CDR3 loop: CSVDSPDLSNEQFF. As DNA, the CDR3 is TGCAGCGTTGATTCACCCGACCTCTCCAATGAGCAGTTCTTC.

This clonotype was seen at least ten times. The chain employs TRBV10-3 and TRBJ2-1; D is tentatively TRBD1 or TRBD2 (7 bases each). This CDR3 contains 13 residues. V lost 4 bases, J lost 9 bases, and 13 bases lay in between. Germline-derived CDR1 and CDR2 are ENHRY and SYGVKD. The CDR3 nucleotides are TGTGCCATCAGTGGCAAGCGGGACAGTGAGCAGTTCTTC. This codes for CAISGKRDSEQFF.

This rearrangement joins TRBV5-1 to TRBJ2-5; the match to TRBD2 covers 8 bases. This CDR3 region has 16 residues. The V segment lost 0 bases and the J segment 7 bases; nucleotides outside the gene matches: 11. Germline CDR1 is SGHRS and CDR2 is YFSETQ. The chain's CDR3 is CASSLDLAGSQGTQYF. CDR3 in DNA: TGCGCCAGCAGCTTGGATTTAGCGGGATCTCAGGGGACCCAGTACTTC. Supplemented by reference TRBV5-1 and TRBJ2-5, the full variable domain reads KAGVTQTPRYLIKTRGQQVTLSCSPISGHRSVSWYQQTPGQGLQFLFEYFSETQRNKGNFPGRFSGRQFSNSRSEMNVSTLELGDSALYLCASSLDLAGSQGTQYFGPGTRLLVL.